This T cell receptor (beta chain) originates from a study of cytomegalovirus exposure and HLA in healthy donors (dated by TCRdb to about 2017). With regard to the full study: In an earlier analysis of 550 to 750 of the donors, under 300 Gb of sequence data and 90 million to 120 million unique TCR beta sequences from about 179 million T cells were reported. An early release covering roughly 640 HLA-typed donors comprised about 300 gigabases of sequencing data and 85 million or so unique TCR sequences. The genetic ancestry cluster associated with self-reported Caucasian donors included 70% to 85% of the 398 genotyped donors. The study aimed to test whether signatures of past pathogen exposure could be identified by cataloging public T cell receptors. The T cell repertoires of 666 subjects were profiled by immunosequencing and related to cytomegalovirus serostatus. A separate validation cohort of more than 100 different subjects was used in addition to the approximately 640-subject first cohort. High-throughput TCR immunosequencing, statistical association of individual TCRs with disease status, and machine learning were combined to predict cytomegalovirus infection status. A later analysis re-analyzed previously published TCR beta repertoires from roughly 600 donors and added high-resolution HLA genotyping to study TCR occurrence patterns. In the later analysis, no new phenotypic data were used to find candidate immune exposures; instead, reliance was placed on TCR beta sequences and their occurrence across donors. In an earlier analysis of 500 to 650 of the donors, high-throughput TCR beta sequencing was used to judge whether each TCR beta V gene segment behaved as functional or pseudogenic. Donor age, sex, ethnicity and CMV serostatus were compiled together with the repertoire data. A later genetic analysis used genome-wide SNP genotypes for about 60% of the roughly 670 donors, treating that subset as a discovery cohort. All discovery cohort repertoires had been generated on a single sequencing platform. HLA typing covered class I and class II loci at four-digit resolution. The number of typed donors differed by locus: about 629-630 for A, B, C, DRB1 and DQB1; 522 for DQA1; approximately 600 for DPA1; and about 470 for DPB1. Four to six DR-DQ haplotypes were handled as single units for association and clustering, since linkage in the cohort was strong. Among some 400 genotyped donors of the cohort, an average of around 250,000 unique TCR beta nucleotide sequences was sequenced per donor, of which roughly 17% were non-productive. General conclusions and limits of the study: The 87-base-pair reads could not distinguish some IMGT-functional V segments, including TRBV6-2 and TRBV6-3, so those segments were excluded. This cohort had only TCR beta chains sequenced, and the lack of alpha or paired-chain data limited which features could be detected. HLA typing was unavailable for some donors at each locus, so association tests used only the typed subset. Compared with the approximately 670-donor mean, donors in an Asian-associated ancestry cluster had fewer N-insertions in productive TCRs, according to a later genetic analysis. A further reported finding was that TCR beta sequences accurately predicted the HLA-A and HLA-B alleles for most subjects in the first cohort. According to the authors, the approach could potentially be generalized to other disease states and immunological phenotypes. Linkage disequilibrium might explain the correlated functional status among segregating V segments, but an unknown experimental factor could not be excluded. In a later analysis, most CMV-associated TCR beta chains were found to appear HLA-restricted, with HLA associations seemingly driven largely by CMV exposure. According to a later analysis, TCR association rates differed among HLA loci, with DRB1 alleles showing the most associated TCRs and HLA-C alleles showing the fewest. The presence/absence analyses assumed that sequencing depth was roughly uniform across donors, and that assumption may not be true. At a false discovery rate of 0.05, a later analysis linked around 15,000 TCR beta sequences to specific HLA alleles. The classifier was reported to diagnose cytomegalovirus status with high specificity and sensitivity in both the original cohort and the validation cohort. The sequencing pipeline was judged likely to have produced a cluster of highly shared sequence variants as a technical artifact. An association between a missense DCLRE1C variant and V-gene and J-gene trimming of TCR beta chains was found in a later genetic analysis and replicated in an independent cohort. Most TCR sequences were seen in very few donors, while some public TCRs were found in many individuals. In an earlier analysis of some 540 of the donors, most TCR beta V segments appeared in productive rearrangements about 90% or about 30% of the time, broadly matching IMGT annotations. Immune exposure information for the cohort was limited to CMV serostatus. The earlier analysis of fewer than 750 of the donors excluded approximately 17 rarely observed V segments, including chromosome 9 orphons, because counts were too low. In a later analysis, HLA-associated TCR beta chains showed more clonal expansion and lower generation probabilities than non-associated chains that were equally common. A few of the identified cytomegalovirus-associated TCR beta chains were confirmed in vitro to be specific for cytomegalovirus antigens. A later analysis reported that several top co-occurrence clusters appeared linked to parvovirus B19, influenza, CMV and Epstein-Barr virus. The study listed approximately 150 TCR beta chains as associated with cytomegalovirus. Strong co-occurrence of HLA alleles, especially DR and DQ, made assigning TCR associations to individual alleles difficult.

To prepare the library, the immunoSEQ multiplex PCR assay was applied. A mixture of 60 forward primers for TCR Vbeta segments and 13 reverse primers for TCR Jbeta segments was used in the multiplex PCR. The CDR3 region of rearranged TCR beta genes was amplified from genomic DNA by a multiplex PCR assay. The amplified TCR beta libraries were sequenced on the Illumina HiSeq System as 87-base-pair reads. As for the authors' bioinformatics: A later analysis counted about 82 million unique TCR beta chains across the 500 to 850 repertoires, and some 11 million of these chains were shared by at least two donors. A nearest-neighbor algorithm error-corrected the raw reads and collapsed the reads into unique sequences, merging closely related sequences to remove PCR and sequencing errors. Alignment of CDR3 sequences to IMGT reference sequences was used to assign V, D and J gene segments. For a sequence to be retained, a match of at least six nucleotides was required to both a V gene segment and a J gene segment. A rearrangement was called productive if the CDR3 had no stop codons and remained in frame with V and J, and every other rearrangement was called non-productive. CDR3 was defined by IMGT convention, running from the second conserved V-encoded cysteine to the conserved J-encoded phenylalanine. The earlier analysis of fewer than 750 of the donors excluded sequences that lacked an unambiguous match to a single V gene segment. An earlier analysis of 550 to 650 of the donors classified V segments as functional when productive rearrangements were above 56.7% and as segregating when the standard deviation between donors was above 5%. A statistical classification framework was developed to diagnose cytomegalovirus status using the catalog of TCR beta chain sequences. In a later analysis, V and J genes were assigned by comparing TCR nucleotide sequences against IMGT/GENE-DB human TR gene sequences. A later analysis assigned CDR3 sequences and most-parsimonious VDJ recombination scenarios with the TCRdist pipeline. In a later analysis, every TCR beta chain was defined by the combination of its CDR3 amino acid sequence and its V-gene family, and reads without a unique V-gene family were dropped. To address suspected cross-contamination and a sequencing artifact, a later analysis removed several hundred highly shared, low-generation-probability nucleotide sequences. For each public chain, a later analysis derived a clonal expansion index from normalized ranks of inferred template counts within each repertoire. In a later analysis, generation probabilities were computed with a VDJ recombination model fitted to out-of-frame rearrangements, and the resulting probabilities were checked against IGoR. Hypergeometric tests were used in a later analysis to score TCR-TCR, TCR-HLA and TCR-CMV co-occurrence, with a repertoire-size bias correction applied to the TCR pairs. To estimate false discovery rates, a later analysis permuted the HLA or CMV assignments 20 times. In a later analysis, co-occurring TCRs were grouped with DBSCAN, and TCRdist sequence similarity was added when clustering was performed within HLA-allele-positive subsets. Co-occurrence clustering excluded repertoires with fewer than 30,000 or more than 120,000 public chains, plus five with anomalous nucleotide sharing. This immuneACCESS table, as held by TCRdb, lists in-frame sequences with V and J called but not all clones. Of the missing ones, under half trace to an unresolved V gene in checked studies; the others have no known cause. V and J calls and clone size are given by that table; D and trimming were obtained from the DNA. This sample's table lists over 100,000 clones. The ten largest clones take up 6.8% of the sample.

Deletion took 1 base off V and 12 bases off J, with a span of 13 bases between the germline ends. From its cysteine to its phenylalanine, the CDR3 spans 13 amino acids. Left in the record is the CDR3 DNA by itself, 39 bases read in frame from the first base. Looking up the germline V gene (reference sequence) yields CDR1 SSHAT and CDR2 FNYEAQ. Regarding this clone: Its antigen is currently not known.

The cohort was made up of about 670 healthy bone marrow donors. At the time of sampling, every cohort member was nominally healthy, though immune exposures that went unrecorded were likely present. The donor tested CMV seropositive, placing the donor among the 289 seropositive members of the cohort. A peripheral blood sample was provided by each donor, and peripheral blood mononuclear cells were used for TCR beta sequencing. The Qiagen DNeasy Blood Extraction Kit was used to extract genomic DNA from the blood cell samples. This TCR was sampled from a man aged 40-49 years in good health and CMV-seropositive. The chain joins TRBV7-7 to TRBJ2-1, and TRBD2 may be the D gene, going by 6 matching bases. Material for sequencing was PBMCs. The CDR3 protein sequence reads: CASSLGPAEGQFF. The DNA sequence is TGTGCCAGCAGCTTAGGTCCGGCGGAGGGGCAGTTCTTC.